This T cell receptor (beta chain) was captured in a study of blood T cell repertoires in COVID-19. Study as a whole: Specimens from acute and convalescent COVID-19 originated in the United States, Italy and Spain. T cells, B-cell-depleted T cells, or PBMCs supplied cDNA or gDNA.

Trimming removed 0 bases at V and 2 bases at J, with 5 bases between. Germline V gene lookup returns CDR1 SGDLS and CDR2 YYNGEE. CDR3 size: 14 residues. Authors' processing steps: By means of reference gene primer amplification, nucleated cell counts were estimated. Some clones are missing from TCRdb's copy, which holds only in-frame ones; the method was immunoSEQ multiplex PCR. From that table come the V and J calls and clone size; the DNA was used to work out D and trimming. The sample includes roughly 210,000 clones, about nine tenths of them seen just once. The TCR sequence derives from a man aged 65 to 85 with acute or convalescent COVID-19. V usage is TRBV9 and J usage is TRBJ2-2; D unresolved. Input material: peripheral blood. The CDR3 sequence: CASSVGVNTGELFF. The CDR3 coding sequence is TGTGCCAGCAGCGTAGGCGTCAACACCGGGGAGCTGTTTTTT.